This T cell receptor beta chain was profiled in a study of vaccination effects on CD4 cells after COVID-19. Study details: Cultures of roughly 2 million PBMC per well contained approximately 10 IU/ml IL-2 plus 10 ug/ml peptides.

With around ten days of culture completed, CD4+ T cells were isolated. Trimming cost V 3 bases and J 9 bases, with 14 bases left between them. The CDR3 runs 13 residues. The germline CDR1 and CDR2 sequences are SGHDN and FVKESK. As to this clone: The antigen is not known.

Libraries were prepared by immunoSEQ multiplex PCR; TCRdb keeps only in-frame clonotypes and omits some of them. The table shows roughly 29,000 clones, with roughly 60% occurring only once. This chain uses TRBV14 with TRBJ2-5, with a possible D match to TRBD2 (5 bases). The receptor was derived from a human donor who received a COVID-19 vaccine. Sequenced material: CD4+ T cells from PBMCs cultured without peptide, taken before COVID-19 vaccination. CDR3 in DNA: TGTGCCAGCAGCCAGGCACTAGTATCGGCCCAGTACTTC. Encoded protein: CASSQALVSAQYF.